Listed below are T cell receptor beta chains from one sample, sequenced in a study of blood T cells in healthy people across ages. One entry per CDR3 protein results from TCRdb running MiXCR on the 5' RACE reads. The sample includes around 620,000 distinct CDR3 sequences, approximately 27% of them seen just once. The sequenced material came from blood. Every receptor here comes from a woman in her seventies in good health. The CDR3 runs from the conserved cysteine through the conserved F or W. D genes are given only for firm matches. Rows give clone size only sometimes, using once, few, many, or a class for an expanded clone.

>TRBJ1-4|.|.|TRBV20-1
TGCAGTGCTAGTACAGGTCGAGATGAAAAACTGTTTTTT
CSASTGRDEKLFF
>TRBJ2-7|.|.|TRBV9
TGTGCCAGCGGACCCGTGGGCTCCTACGAGCAGTACTTC
CASGPVGSYEQYF
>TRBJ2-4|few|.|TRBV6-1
TGTGCCAGCAGTGAAAGGGAGCAAAACCTGGCCAAAAACATTCAGTACTTC
CASSEREQNLAKNIQYF
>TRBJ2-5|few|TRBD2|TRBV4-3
TGCGCCAGCAGCCAAGATTCCCCCTCAGCGGGGGGACGAGAGACCCAGTACTTC
CASSQDSPSAGGRETQYF
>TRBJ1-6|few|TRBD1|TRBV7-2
TGTGCCAGCAGCGCGGGACAGGGTATGAAGTCACCCCTCCACTTT
CASSAGQGMKSPLHF
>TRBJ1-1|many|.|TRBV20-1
TGCAGTGCTAGCGATTGGACATTGAGCGGCACTGAAGCTTTCTTT
CSASDWTLSGTEAFF
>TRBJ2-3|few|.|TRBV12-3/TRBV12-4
TGTGCCAGCAGTGCCAGGAAGACTAGCACAGATACGCAGTATTTT
CASSARKTSTDTQYF
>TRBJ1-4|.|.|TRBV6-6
TGTGCCAGCAGCCCCCCAGGAACGGGGAAACTGTTTTTT
CASSPPGTGKLFF
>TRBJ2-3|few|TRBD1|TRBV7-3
TGTGCCAGCAGTAACGGACAGGGCAGCACAGATACGCAGTATTTT
CASSNGQGSTDTQYF
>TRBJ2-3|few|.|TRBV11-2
TGTGCCAGCAGCTTAGGCCCGGGACATGGCACAGATACGCAGTATTTT
CASSLGPGHGTDTQYF
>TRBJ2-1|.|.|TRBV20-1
TGCAGTGCTATTTCCGGGGCAGGGGCTATGAATGAGCAGTTCTTC
CSAISGAGAMNEQFF
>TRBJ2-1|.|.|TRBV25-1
TGTGCCAGCAGTGAAAAGAAGGCGAGGGATGGAAATGAGCAGTTCTTC
CASSEKKARDGNEQFF
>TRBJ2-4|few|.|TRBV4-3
TGCACCAGCAGCCAAGATTTCACAGGGAGTGGGGAAAACATTCAGTACTTC
CTSSQDFTGSGENIQYF
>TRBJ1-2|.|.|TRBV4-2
TGTGCCAGCAGCCAAGAGGAGGGGCAGAGGGGCTACACCTTC
CASSQEEGQRGYTF
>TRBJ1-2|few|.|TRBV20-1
TGCAGTGCTAGAGATCCGGGAAATTACTATGGCTACACCTTC
CSARDPGNYYGYTF
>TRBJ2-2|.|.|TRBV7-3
TGTGCCAGCAGCCCCAACCCAATTAGGGGGGCCGGCGGGGAGCTGTTTTTT
CASSPNPIRGAGGELFF
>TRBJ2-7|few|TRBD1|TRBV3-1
TGTGCCAGCAGCCATACAGGGGGCGAGCAGTACTTC
CASSHTGGEQYF
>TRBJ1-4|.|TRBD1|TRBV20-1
TGCAGTGCTAGAAACCCACAGGGGGTGGGTGAAAAACTGTTTTTT
CSARNPQGVGEKLFF
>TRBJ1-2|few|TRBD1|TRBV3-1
TGTGCCAGCAGCTACCCGGGACAGGGTTCCGGCTACACCTTC
CASSYPGQGSGYTF
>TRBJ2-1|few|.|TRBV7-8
TGCGCCAGCAAAGACAATGAGCAGTTCTTC
CASKDNEQFF
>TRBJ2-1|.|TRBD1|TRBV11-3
TGTGCCAGCACCCCCGGGACAGGGGTGGGTAATGAGCAGTTCTTC
CASTPGTGVGNEQFF
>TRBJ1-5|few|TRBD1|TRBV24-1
TGTGCCACCAGTAGGGCAGGGGGAAACCAGCCCCAGCATTTT
CATSRAGGNQPQHF
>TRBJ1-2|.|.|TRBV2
TGTGCCAGCAGTGAAGCGCAGGACAGCAGGGGCTACACCTTC
CASSEAQDSRGYTF
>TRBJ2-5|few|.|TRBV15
TGTGCCACCAGCAGAGATAGGAGAGGGCAGCAGTACTTC
CATSRDRRGQQYF
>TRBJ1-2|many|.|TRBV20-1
TGCAGTGCTAGAGAGGGCCTTAACCGTGGCTACACCTTC
CSAREGLNRGYTF
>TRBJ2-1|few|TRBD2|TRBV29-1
TGCAGCGTTTCTCGACTAGCGAGCTCCTACAATGAGCAGTTCTTC
CSVSRLASSYNEQFF
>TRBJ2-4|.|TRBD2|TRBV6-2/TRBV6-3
TGTGCCAGCAGCCACGGCGGGGGGGCCTGGAGAGCCAAAAACATTCAGTACTTC
CASSHGGGAWRAKNIQYF
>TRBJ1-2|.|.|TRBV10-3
TGTGCCATCTCAGAAGCTAACTATGGCTACACCTTC
CAISEANYGYTF
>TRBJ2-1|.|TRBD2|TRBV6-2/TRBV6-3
TGTGCCAGCACCGGCGGGGGGGCCTCCAATGAGCAGTTCTTC
CASTGGGASNEQFF
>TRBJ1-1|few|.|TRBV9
TGTGCCAGCAGCTCATCGTGGGGGGGTAGCACTGAAGCTTTCTTT
CASSSSWGGSTEAFF
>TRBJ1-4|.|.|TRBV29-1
TGCAGCGTTGAAATGTCAGGGAATGAAAAACTGTTTTTT
CSVEMSGNEKLFF
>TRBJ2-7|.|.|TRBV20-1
TGCAGTGCTTCGACCGATAGCTCCTACGAGCAGTACTTC
CSASTDSSYEQYF
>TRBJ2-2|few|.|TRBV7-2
TGTGCCAGCGGCCGGACGATCGACACCGGGGAGCTGTTTTTT
CASGRTIDTGELFF
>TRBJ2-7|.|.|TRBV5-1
TGCGCCAGCAGCTGGCAGGGATACGAGCAGTACTTC
CASSWQGYEQYF
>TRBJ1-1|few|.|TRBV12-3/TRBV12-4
TGTGCCAGCAGTGTACAGGGATGGGACACTGAAGCTTTCTTT
CASSVQGWDTEAFF
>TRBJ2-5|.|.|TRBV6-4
TGTTGTCGGGAAACAGTGAGGGCCACAGAGACCCAGTACTTC
CCRETVRATETQYF
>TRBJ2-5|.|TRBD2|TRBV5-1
TGCGCCAGCCGAGCGGGGCAAGAGGCCCAGTACTTC
CASRAGQEAQYF
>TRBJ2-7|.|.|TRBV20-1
TGCAGTACCGGGACCAGAGGATCCTACGAGCAGTACTTC
CSTGTRGSYEQYF
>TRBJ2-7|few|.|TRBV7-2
TGTGCCAGCAGCCAGCCCGGGACAACTGAGTCCCAGTACTTC
CASSQPGTTESQYF
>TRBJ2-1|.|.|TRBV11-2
TGTGCCAGCAGCCTCCGTCCGGCTAGCGCTTACAATGAGCAGTTCTTC
CASSLRPASAYNEQFF
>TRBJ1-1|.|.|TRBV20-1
TGCAGTGCTCAGAGGGGACACAAGAACACTGAAGCTTTCTTT
CSAQRGHKNTEAFF
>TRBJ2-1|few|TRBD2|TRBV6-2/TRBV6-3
TGTGCCAGCAGTTACTTTAGCGGGTATTACAATGAGCAGTTCTTC
CASSYFSGYYNEQFF
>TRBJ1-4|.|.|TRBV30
TGTGCCTGGAGTGTTGAGCGCAAAAAACTGTTTTTT
CAWSVERKKLFF
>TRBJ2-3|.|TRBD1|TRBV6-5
TGTGCCAGCAGCCGCCGACAGGGAGATACGCAGTATTTT
CASSRRQGDTQYF
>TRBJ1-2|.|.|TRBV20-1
TGCAGTGCTAGGGGCCAGGAAGCTAACTATGGCTACACCTTC
CSARGQEANYGYTF
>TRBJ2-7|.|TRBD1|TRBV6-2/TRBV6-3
TGTGCCAGCAGCCACCGGGACAGGGTCTCCTACGAGCAGTACTTC
CASSHRDRVSYEQYF
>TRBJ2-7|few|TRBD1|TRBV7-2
TGTGCCAGCTCCCGGGACAGGGGAAATGGAGAGCAGTACTTC
CASSRDRGNGEQYF
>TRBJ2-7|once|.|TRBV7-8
TGTGCCAGCAGCCCCGGGACCTCCTCAAGAGACTACGAGCAGTACTTC
CASSPGTSSRDYEQYF
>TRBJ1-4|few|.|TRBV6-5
TGTGCCAGCAGTTACCTTCAGGGTGGACCTAATGAAAAACTGTTTTTT
CASSYLQGGPNEKLFF
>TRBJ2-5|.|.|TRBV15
TGTGCCACCAGCAGAGAGCCCAAAGAGACCCAGTACTTC
CATSREPKETQYF